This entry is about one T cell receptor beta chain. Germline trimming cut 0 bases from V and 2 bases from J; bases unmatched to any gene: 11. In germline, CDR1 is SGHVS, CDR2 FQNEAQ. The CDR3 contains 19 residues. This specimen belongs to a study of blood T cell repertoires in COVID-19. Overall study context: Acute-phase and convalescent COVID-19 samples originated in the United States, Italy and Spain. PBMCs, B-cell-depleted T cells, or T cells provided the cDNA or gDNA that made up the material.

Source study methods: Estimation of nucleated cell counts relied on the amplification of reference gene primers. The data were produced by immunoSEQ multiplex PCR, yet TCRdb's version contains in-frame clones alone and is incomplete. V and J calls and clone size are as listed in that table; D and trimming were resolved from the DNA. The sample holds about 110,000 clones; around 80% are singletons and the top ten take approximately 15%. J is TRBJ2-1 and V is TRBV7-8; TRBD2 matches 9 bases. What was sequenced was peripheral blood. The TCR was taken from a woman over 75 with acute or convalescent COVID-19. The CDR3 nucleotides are TGTGCCAGCAGCTTAGCCCGTCTTAGCGGGAGAGGGGCCTACAATGAGCAGTTCTTC. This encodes CASSLARLSGRGAYNEQFF. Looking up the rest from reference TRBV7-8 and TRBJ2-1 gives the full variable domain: GAGVSQSPRYKVAKRGQDVALRCDPISGHVSLFWYQQALGQGPEFLTYFQNEAQLDKSGLPSDRFFAERPEGSVSTLKIQRTQQEDSAVYLCASSLARLSGRGAYNEQFFGPGTRLTVL.